This TCR beta chain was recorded in a study of blood T cell repertoires in COVID-19. For the study at large: Samples taken during acute and convalescent COVID-19 were collected in the United States, Italy and Spain. Nucleic acid was either cDNA or gDNA, and it came from T cells, B-cell-depleted T cells, or PBMCs.

Here immunoSEQ multiplex PCR was the method, and the copy in TCRdb shows in-frame clones only, minus some. The table includes over 200,000 clones, roughly 80% detected once. The CDR3 sequence is 15 residues long. The V and J ends lost 3 bases and 0 bases respectively, with 9 bases between them. Germline V gene data show CDR1 as MDHEN and CDR2 as SYDVKM. This TCR came from a human donor in a cohort sampled during active COVID-19. The specimen was peripheral blood. V gene TRBV28 combines with J gene TRBJ1-5; D gene unclear. Written as DNA, the CDR3 is TGTGCCAGCAGTTTGGGCGACAATAGCAATCAGCCCCAGCATTTT. It encodes CASSLGDNSNQPQHF.